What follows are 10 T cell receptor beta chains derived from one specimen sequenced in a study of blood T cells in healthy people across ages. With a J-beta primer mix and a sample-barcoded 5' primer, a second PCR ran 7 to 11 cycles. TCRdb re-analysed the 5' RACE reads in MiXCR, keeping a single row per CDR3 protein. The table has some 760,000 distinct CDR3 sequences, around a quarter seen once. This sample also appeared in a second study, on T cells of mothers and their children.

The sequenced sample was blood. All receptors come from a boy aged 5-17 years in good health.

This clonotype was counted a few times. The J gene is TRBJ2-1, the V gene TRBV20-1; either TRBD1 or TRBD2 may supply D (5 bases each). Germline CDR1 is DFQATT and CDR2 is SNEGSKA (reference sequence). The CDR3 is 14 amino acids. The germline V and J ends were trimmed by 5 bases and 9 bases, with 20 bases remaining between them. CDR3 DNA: TGCAGTGCTTCCAAGCGGAACACTAGGGGTGAGCAGTTCTTC. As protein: CSASKRNTRGEQFF.

CDR3 sequence (DNA): TGCGCCAGCAGCCAACAGACGCTAGCGGGGAATAATGAGCAGTTCTTC. Translated: CASSQQTLAGNNEQFF. The gene calls are TRBV4-1 and TRBJ2-5; 9 nucleotides line up with TRBD2. The J call may be faulty, since TRBJ2-1 better matches the DNA end. The CDR3 runs 16 residues. Germline V gene sequence: CDR1 MGHRA, CDR2 YSYEKL.

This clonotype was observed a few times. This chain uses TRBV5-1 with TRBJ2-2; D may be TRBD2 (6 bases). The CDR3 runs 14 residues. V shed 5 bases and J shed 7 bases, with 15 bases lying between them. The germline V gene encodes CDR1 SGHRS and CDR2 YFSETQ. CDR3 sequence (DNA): TGCGCCAGCAGGCGTATTAGCGGCAACGGGGAGCTGTTTTTT. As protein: CASRRISGNGELFF.

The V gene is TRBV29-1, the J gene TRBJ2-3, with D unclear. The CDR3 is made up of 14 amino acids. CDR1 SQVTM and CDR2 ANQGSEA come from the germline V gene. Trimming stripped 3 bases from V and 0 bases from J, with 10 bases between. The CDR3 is CSVEVAASTDTQYF. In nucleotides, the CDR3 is TGCAGCGTTGAGGTGGCAGCTAGCACAGATACGCAGTATTTT.

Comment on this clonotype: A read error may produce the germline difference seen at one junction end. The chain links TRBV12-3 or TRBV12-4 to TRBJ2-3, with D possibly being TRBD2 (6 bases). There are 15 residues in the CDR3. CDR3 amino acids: CASSFLGRGPDTRYF. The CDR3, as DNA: TGTGCCAGCAGTTTTTTGGGGCGGGGCCCAGATACGCGGTATTTT.

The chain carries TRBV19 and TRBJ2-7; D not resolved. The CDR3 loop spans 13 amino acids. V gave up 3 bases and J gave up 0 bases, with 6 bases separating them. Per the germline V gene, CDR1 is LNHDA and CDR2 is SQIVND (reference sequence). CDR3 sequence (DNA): TGTGCCAGTAGTATTAGGGACTCCTACGAGCAGTACTTC. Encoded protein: CASSIRDSYEQYF.

Here the CDR3 DNA reads TGTGCCAGCATTCCAAATGGTCGAGCTGAAGCTTTCTTT. Its translation is CASIPNGRAEAFF. J is TRBJ1-1 and V is TRBV6-5; D is unresolved. V was cut by 7 bases and J by 6 bases, with 15 bases left in between. Per the germline V gene, CDR1 is MNHEY and CDR2 is SVGAGI. The CDR3 has 13 residues.

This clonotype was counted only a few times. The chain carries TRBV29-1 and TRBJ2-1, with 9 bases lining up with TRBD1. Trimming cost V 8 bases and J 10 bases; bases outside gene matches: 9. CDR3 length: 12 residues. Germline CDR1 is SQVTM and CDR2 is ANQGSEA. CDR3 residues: CSLRQGGGEQFF. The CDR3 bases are TGCAGCTTAAGACAGGGGGGTGGAGAGCAGTTCTTC.

CDR3 in amino acids: CASSQILGVWEQFF. CDR3 DNA sequence: TGTGCCAGCAGCCAAATCTTGGGGGTTTGGGAGCAGTTCTTC. The chain couples TRBV3-1 to TRBJ2-5; D possibly matches TRBD1 or TRBD2 (5 bases each). The DNA end lines up better with TRBJ2-1; the J call may be wrong. This CDR3 region has 14 residues. Germline V CDR1 and CDR2: LGHDT, YNNKEL (reference sequence).

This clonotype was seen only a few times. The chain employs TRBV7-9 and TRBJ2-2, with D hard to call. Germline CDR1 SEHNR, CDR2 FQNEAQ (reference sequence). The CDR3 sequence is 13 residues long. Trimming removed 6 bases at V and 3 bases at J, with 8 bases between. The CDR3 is CASSSRDTGELFF. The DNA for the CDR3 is TGTGCCAGCAGTTCTAGGGACACCGGGGAGCTGTTTTTT.